This T cell receptor beta chain stems from a study of blood T cells in healthy people across ages. The CDR3 contains 21 residues. V shed 2 bases, J shed 6 bases, and the junction held 24 bases outside the gene matches. Germline CDR1 LGHNA, CDR2 YSLEER. PCR was performed a second time for about 6 to 12 cycles using a sample-barcoded 5' primer and a J-beta primer mix. TCRdb passed the 5' RACE reads through MiXCR, listing each CDR3 protein once. The sample yields some 860,000 distinct CDR3 sequences, around three fifths seen once. This sequence joins TRBV4-3 and TRBJ2-3; TRBD2 aligns across 9 bases. The source is a middle-aged man in good health. Sequencing input: blood. In nucleotides, the CDR3 is TGCGCCAGCAGCCAATCGGCGGGAGGGGGGTTCGTAGTGGATGGCTACGATACGCAGTATTTT. The encoded protein is CASSQSAGGGFVVDGYDTQYF.